One sample yielded the 14 T cell receptor beta chains listed below, sequenced in a study of Graves' ophthalmopathy and Graves' hyperthyroidism. Amplifying from RNA transcripts, the study obtained TCR beta CDR3 regions. RT-PCR with HTBI primers came first, then second-round multiplex PCR. Each CDR3 protein gets one entry after TCRdb re-called the multiplex PCR reads with MiXCR. The sample comprises a few hundred thousand distinct CDR3 sequences, over 15% of which are singletons, and 5.5% to 7% rests with the top ten. The sequencing sample was made of peripheral blood. Receptors were obtained from a woman aged 18-35 years with stable Graves' hyperthyroidism.

This clonotype appeared many times. This CDR3 reads CASSQGAGGYEQYF. Written as DNA, the CDR3 is TGCGCCAGCAGCCAAGGAGCGGGGGGCTACGAGCAGTACTTC. The rearrangement joins TRBV4-1 to TRBJ2-7; TRBD2 matches at 9 bases. The CDR3 is 14 residues long. Unmatched junction bases numbered 1, after V lost 1 base and J lost 3 bases. CDR1 MGHRA and CDR2 YSYEKL come from the germline V gene.

This clonotype was counted many times. The chain carries TRBV11-2 and TRBJ2-2, with 7 bases aligning to TRBD1. CDR3 length: 16 amino acids. Trimming took 4 bases from V and 0 from J; bases not matched to a gene: 5. In germline, CDR1 is SGHAT, CDR2 FQNNGV. The CDR3 region is CASSSLDRANTGELFF. CDR3 nucleotides: TGTGCCAGCAGCTCCCTTGACAGGGCGAACACCGGGGAGCTGTTTTTT.

This clonotype was counted ten times or more. This may be a read error: a much more frequent sequence differs by one nucleotide. The CDR3 carries no conserved terminal phenylalanine or tryptophan, so it likely arises from a read error. V usage is TRBV12-3 or TRBV12-4 and J usage is TRBJ1-6; TRBD1 matches 10 bases. V was clipped by 7 bases and J by 10 bases; unmatched bases: 10. This CDR3 is 15 amino acids long. Here the CDR3 reads CASTLSGTGVSPLHL. Written as DNA, the CDR3 is TGTGCCAGCACTCTTTCCGGGACAGGGGTATCACCCCTCCACCTT.

At least ten counts were recorded for this clonotype. The junction shows a germline mismatch at one end, possibly a read error. The chain recombines TRBV5-1 with TRBJ1-1; D might be TRBD1 (6 bases). CDR3 size: 14 residues. Germline lookup yields CDR1 SGHRS and CDR2 YFSETQ. In DNA, the CDR3 is TGTGCCAGCAGCCTAGACAGGCCGAACACTGAAGCTTTCTTT. Its protein is CASSLDRPNTEAFF.

There are many counts of this clonotype. The V gene is TRBV6-2 or TRBV6-3, the J gene TRBJ1-1; D possibly corresponds to TRBD1 (5 bases). The V end lost 7 bases, the J end lost 1 base, and 22 bases lay between the germline ends. The CDR3 contains 17 residues. Germline assignment: CDR1 MNHEY and CDR2 SVGEGT. CDR3 nucleotides: TGTGCCAGCATAGGGAGGAGGGGAAGTTTACGGAACACTGAAGCTTTCTTT. Its protein is CASIGRRGSLRNTEAFF.

This clonotype has only a few counts. This sequence joins TRBV28 and TRBJ1-5; the match to TRBD1 covers 7 bases. The germline gives CDR1 MDHEN, CDR2 SYDVKM. There are 15 residues in the CDR3. V lost 6 bases, J lost 4 bases, and 9 bases stayed unmatched. CDR3 residues: CASSPGQRVNQPQHF. The CDR3 bases are TGTGCCAGCAGCCCGGGACAGCGGGTTAATCAGCCCCAGCATTTT. Filled out from reference TRBV28 and TRBJ1-5, the complete variable domain reads DVKVTQSSRYLVKRTGEKVFLECVQDMDHENMFWYRQDPGLGLRLIYFSYDVKMKEKGDIPEGYSVSREKKERFSLILESASTNQTSMYLCASSPGQRVNQPQHFGDGTRLSIL.

The table lists this clonotype with many counts. V is TRBV5-1 and J is TRBJ2-7, with 7 bases matching TRBD1. Germline CDR1 is SGHRS and CDR2 is YFSETQ. This CDR3 contains 15 residues. Losses at the gene ends were 4 bases for V and 1 base for J; bases not matched to a gene: 8. CDR3 loop: CASSIGTATSYEQYF. For the CDR3, the DNA is TGCGCCAGCAGCATAGGGACAGCAACTTCCTACGAGCAGTACTTC. Full variable domain (rest looked up from reference TRBV5-1 and TRBJ2-7): KAGVTQTPRYLIKTRGQQVTLSCSPISGHRSVSWYQQTPGQGLQFLFEYFSETQRNKGNFPGRFSGRQFSNSRSEMNVSTLELGDSALYLCASSIGTATSYEQYFGPGTRLTVT.

This clonotype has ten or more counts. The rearrangement joins TRBV7-8 to TRBJ1-2; 9 bases line up with TRBD1. Germline V lookup: CDR1 SGHVS, CDR2 FQNEAQ. Trimming took 7 bases from V and 6 from J; bases not matched to a gene: 12. There are 15 residues in the CDR3. The CDR3 spells CASTNRERDRDGYTF. The CDR3, as DNA: TGTGCCAGCACCAACCGGGAGAGGGACAGGGATGGCTACACCTTC.

Turning to this clonotype: A much larger clone differs from this one at a single base, so this may be a read error. The rearrangement links TRBV15 to TRBJ2-7, with unresolved D. CDR1 is LNHNV and CDR2 is YYDKDF in the germline V gene (reference sequence). This CDR3 spans 14 amino acids. V was trimmed by 0 bases and J by 2 bases, leaving 8 bases between them. CDR3 region: CATSRDNGTYEQYF. For the CDR3, the DNA is TGTGCCACCAGCAGAGATAATGGCACCTACGAGCAGTACTTC.

This clonotype was recorded many times. The chain recombines TRBV15 with TRBJ1-2, with D perhaps matching TRBD1 (5 bases). The germline V and J ends were trimmed by 5 bases and 1 base, with 17 bases remaining between them. The CDR3 is 16 amino acids. CDR1 and CDR2 (germline): LNHNV, YYDKDF (reference sequence). CDR3 protein: CATSPGTAIFNYGYTF. CDR3 nucleotides: TGTGCCACCAGCCCCGGGACTGCCATCTTTAACTATGGCTACACCTTC.

Concerning this clonotype: This CDR3 fails to terminate in the conserved phenylalanine or tryptophan, so it likely reflects a read error. It is unclear where the CDR3 begins or ends on the DNA, so no DNA is shown, and the CDR3 is as TCRdb lists it. The V call is TRBV6-1, the J call TRBJ2-2. Germline lookup yields CDR1 MNHNS and CDR2 SASEGT. Counting both end residues, the CDR3 totals 14 amino acids. The CDR3 here is CASSGLTDTGELLL.

The V and J genes are TRBV6-2 or TRBV6-3 and TRBJ2-2, with unresolved D. V shed 0 bases and J shed 7 bases, with 12 bases lying between them. The CDR3 spans 15 residues. Per the germline V gene, CDR1 is MNHEY and CDR2 is SVGEGT. CDR3 amino acids: CASSYSSFGRGELFF. The CDR3 nucleotides read TGTGCCAGCAGTTACTCGAGTTTCGGGCGCGGGGAGCTGTTTTTT.

This clonotype was counted at least ten times. The junction and the germline gene differ at one end; a read error may be behind it. The V call is TRBV7-7, the J call TRBJ2-2; 8 positions match TRBD1. The length of the CDR3 is 16 residues. CDR1 and CDR2 from the germline V gene are SSHAT and FNYEAQ (reference sequence). The chain's CDR3 is CASSPRQGKNTGELFF. The CDR3 DNA sequence: TGTGCTAGCAGCCCACGACAGGGGAAGAACACCGGGGAGCTGTTTTTT.

This clonotype was counted a single time. This chain links TRBV30 with TRBJ1-1, with no clear D. The CDR3 runs 11 residues. The germline V gene encodes CDR1 GTSNPN and CDR2 SVGIG (reference sequence). Trimming stripped 3 bases from V and 5 bases from J, with 7 bases between. The CDR3 sequence is CAWSWGTEAFF. As DNA, the CDR3 is TGTGCCTGGAGCTGGGGAACTGAAGCTTTCTTT. The variable domain in full, with the rest retrieved from reference TRBV30 and TRBJ1-1, is SQTIHQWPATLVQPVGSPLSLECTVEGTSNPNLYWYRQAAGRGLQLLFYSVGIGQISSEVPQNLSASRPQDRQFILSSKKLLLSDSGFYLCAWSWGTEAFFGQGTRLTVV.